The T cell receptor (beta chain) under discussion was sequenced for a study of blood T cell repertoires in COVID-19. About the study: There were acute and convalescent COVID-19 samples, and they came from the United States, Italy and Spain. PBMCs, B-cell-depleted T cells, or T cells were the source of the cDNA or gDNA that made up the material.

Per the study methods: Researchers report that nucleated cell counts were estimated from reference gene primer amplification. TCRdb's copy holds only in-frame clones and misses some; the assay was immunoSEQ multiplex PCR. V, J and clone size are those of that table, while D and trimming were read from the DNA. The sample contains approximately 150,000 clones, 75% to 90% of which appear only once. CDR1 and CDR2 (germline): GTSNPN, SVGIG (reference sequence). The CDR3 contains 16 residues. V trimming: 4 bases; J trimming: 4 bases; junction bases outside the gene matches: 14. This chain connects TRBV30 to TRBJ2-3; 7 bases line up with TRBD1. What was sequenced was PBMCs or T cells enriched from blood (not recorded which). The clonotype was recovered from a man in his fifties in a cohort exposed to, infected with or recovered from COVID-19 (not recorded which). The CDR3 is CAWTPGTARSADTQYF. The CDR3 coding sequence is TGTGCCTGGACCCCCGGGACAGCGCGGAGCGCAGATACGCAGTATTTT. Complete variable domain (other parts from reference TRBV30 and TRBJ2-3): SQTIHQWPATLVQPVGSPLSLECTVEGTSNPNLYWYRQAAGRGLQLLFYSVGIGQISSEVPQNLSASRPQDRQFILSSKKLLLSDSGFYLCAWTPGTARSADTQYFGPGTRLTVL.